This TCR beta chain was documented in a study of shared clonotypes between healthy human individuals. Overall study context: The study enrolled a couple of women and a few men aged 18 to 49.

CD4+ cell separation produced CD45RA+ naive and CD45RA-negative memory subsets. Repertoires were generated with immunoSEQ multiplex PCR, while TCRdb's copy carries only in-frame clones and drops some. The repertoire holds some 2.1 million clones, roughly 94% seen once, with 0.1% to 0.15% in the top ten. Sequenced: naive CD4+ T cells sorted from blood. Subset in this sample: CD45RA+ positively selected. The clonotype was recovered from a man between 18 and 35 years old in good health.

The CDR3 DNA reads TGTGCCAGCAGTTTAGGGGTACAGGGAAACTCACCCCTCCACTTT. Translation gives CASSLGVQGNSPLHF. The V gene is TRBV6-6, the J gene TRBJ1-6, with D perhaps TRBD1 (6 bases). The CDR3 has 15 residues. The germline V gene has CDR1 MNHNY and CDR2 SVGAGI (reference sequence). V lost 4 bases and J lost 10, with 17 bases in between.